The rows below give T cell receptor beta chains drawn from one sample of a study of T-cell reconstitution after alpha-beta-depleted transplantation in children. MiXCR was run by TCRdb on the PCR reads, yielding one entry per CDR3 protein. The table lists approximately 630,000 distinct CDR3 sequences, roughly 13% of them singletons. The specimen was PBMCs, collected before TCRalphabeta/CD19-depleted stem cell transplant. The receptors originated from a girl aged 2-10 years with congenital amegakaryocytic thrombocytopenia, due to receive a stem cell transplant. The CDR3 runs from the conserved cysteine through the conserved F or W. The D gene is left open where the match is weak. A clone size is listed for some rows: how often the clone was seen (once, few, many), or a class if it is expanded.

abundance	j_gene	v_gene	d_gene	CDR3aa	CDR3nt
.	TRBJ2-7	TRBV24-1	TRBD1	CATSDAGQGAYEQYF	TGTGCCACCAGTGATGCGGGACAGGGGGCCTACGAGCAGTACTTC
many	TRBJ2-3	TRBV20-1	TRBD2	CSARLAGITDTQYF	TGCAGTGCCAGATTAGCGGGAATCACAGATACGCAGTATTTT
many	TRBJ1-5	TRBV20-1	.	CSASRGGPNQPQHF	TGCAGTGCTTCGAGGGGGGGACCCAATCAGCCCCAGCATTTT
.	TRBJ2-3	TRBV20-1	TRBD2	CSAGLAGTDTQSF	TGCAGTGCTGGACTAGCGGGCACAGATACGCAGTCTTTT
many	TRBJ2-1	TRBV6-1	.	CASSPDFYNEQFF	TGTGCCAGCAGTCCGGACTTCTACAATGAGCAGTTCTTC
.	TRBJ2-5	TRBV25-1	.	CASRPPRWAGTETQYF	TGTGCCAGCAGACCTCCGAGATGGGCGGGAACCGAGACCCAGTACTTC
few	TRBJ2-4	TRBV15	.	CATSRDLDRRMAKNIQYF	TGTGCCACCAGCAGAGATCTCGACAGACGTATGGCCAAAAACATTCAGTACTTC
many	TRBJ1-1	TRBV12-3/TRBV12-4	TRBD1	CASSPPTGRRTEAFF	TGTGCCAGCAGCCCCCCGACAGGGCGCAGGACTGAAGCTTTCTTT
many	TRBJ1-2	TRBV2	.	CASSKPDGSYYGYTF	TGTGCCAGCAGTAAACCAGACGGCAGCTACTATGGCTACACCTTC
few	TRBJ2-1	TRBV12-3/TRBV12-4	TRBD2	CASSSTSGRSHEQFF	TGTGCCAGCAGTTCCACGAGCGGGAGATCCCATGAGCAGTTCTTC
many	TRBJ2-2	TRBV11-2	.	CASSSMRAGELFF	TGTGCCAGCAGCTCAATGAGGGCCGGGGAGCTGTTTTTT
.	TRBJ2-2	TRBV5-1	.	CASSPGFGRDVFSGELFF	TGCGCCAGCAGCCCGGGTTTCGGGCGGGATGTTTTTTCCGGGGAGCTGTTTTTT
.	TRBJ1-5	TRBV7-9	.	CASSAGSLPQHF	TGTGCCAGCTCCGCCGGGTCTCTCCCCCAGCATTTT
many	TRBJ2-1	TRBV9	.	CASSAEGRGYNEQFF	TGTGCCAGCAGCGCAGAGGGTCGGGGATACAATGAGCAGTTCTTC
.	TRBJ2-1	TRBV4-1	TRBD1	CASSDRTGYNEQFF	TGCGCCAGCAGCGATAGGACAGGATACAATGAGCAGTTCTTC
many	TRBJ2-7	TRBV10-3	.	CASSGAGNYEQYF	TGTGCCAGCAGTGGGGCGGGGAACTACGAGCAGTACTTC
few	TRBJ1-6	TRBV30	TRBD1	CAWRDRGYNSPLHF	TGTGCCTGGAGGGACAGGGGCTATAATTCACCCCTCCACTTT
few	TRBJ1-1	TRBV3-1	.	CASSQSWGRSEAFF	TGTGCCAGCAGCCAATCCTGGGGGAGAAGTGAAGCTTTCTTT
few	TRBJ2-3	TRBV5-1	.	CASSLGRPTDTQYF	TGCGCCAGCAGCTTGGGGCGGCCCACAGATACGCAGTATTTT
many	TRBJ2-1	TRBV20-1	TRBD2	CSASFAGGYNEQFF	TGCAGTGCTAGTTTTGCGGGGGGCTACAATGAGCAGTTCTTC
few	TRBJ1-1	TRBV20-1	.	CSAWSGWDTEAFF	TGCAGTGCTTGGTCAGGGTGGGACACTGAAGCTTTCTTT
many	TRBJ2-7	TRBV12-3/TRBV12-4	TRBD2	CASSLDPGLDVGSEQYF	TGTGCCAGCAGTTTAGATCCGGGACTAGATGTTGGATCCGAGCAGTACTTC
.	TRBJ2-5	TRBV5-1	.	CASSLTPGAQETQYF	TGCGCCAGCAGCTTGACTCCGGGTGCCCAAGAGACCCAGTACTTC
.	TRBJ2-7	TRBV10-3	TRBD1	CAMSPGQGAFGEQYF	TGTGCCATGAGTCCGGGACAGGGGGCTTTTGGCGAGCAGTACTTC
many	TRBJ1-1	TRBV29-1	TRBD1	CSVVGQLNTEAFF	TGCAGCGTCGTGGGACAGCTGAACACTGAAGCTTTCTTT
many	TRBJ2-1	TRBV29-1	TRBD2	CSVPPSGRRIYNEQFF	TGCAGCGTCCCACCTAGCGGGAGGAGGATCTACAATGAGCAGTTCTTC
once	TRBJ2-4	TRBV20-1	.	CCARAGGSIAKNIQYF	TGCTGTGCTAGAGCTGGGGGGAGTATAGCCAAAAACATTCAGTACTTC
.	TRBJ2-7	TRBV7-9	.	CASSYIDSSYEQYF	TGTGCCAGCAGCTACATCGACAGCTCCTACGAGCAGTACTTC
many	TRBJ2-1	TRBV6-2/TRBV6-3	.	CASSRQTSYNEQFF	TGTGCCAGCAGCCGCCAGACTTCCTACAATGAGCAGTTCTTC
.	TRBJ2-3	TRBV12-3/TRBV12-4	TRBD2	CASSFRLAGPDTQYF	TGTGCCAGCAGTTTTAGACTAGCGGGGCCAGATACGCAGTATTTT
.	TRBJ1-2	TRBV3-1	.	CASSSGYRPTLTF	TGTGCCAGCAGCTCGGGCTACAGGCCCACCCTCACCTTC
many	TRBJ2-1	TRBV7-8	.	CASSLGPGEQFF	TGTGCCAGCAGCTTAGGGCCAGGCGAGCAGTTCTTC
.	TRBJ1-5	TRBV28	.	CASREHQDQPQHF	TGTGCCAGCAGGGAACACCAAGATCAGCCCCAGCATTTT
many	TRBJ1-5	TRBV20-1	TRBD1	CSAQSDREGNQPQHF	TGCAGTGCCCAATCTGACAGGGAGGGAAATCAGCCCCAGCATTTT
many	TRBJ2-5	TRBV11-2	.	CASSFSSIQETQYF	TGTGCCAGCAGCTTTAGTTCCATTCAAGAGACCCAGTACTTC
few	TRBJ1-1	TRBV5-1	TRBD1	CASSFGPDRPNTEAFF	TGCGCCAGCAGCTTTGGACCGGACAGGCCGAACACTGAAGCTTTCTTT
many	TRBJ2-1	TRBV29-1	.	CSVGGRAQGYNEQFF	TGCAGCGTTGGGGGTCGCGCCCAGGGTTACAATGAGCAGTTCTTC
.	TRBJ2-5	TRBV30	.	CAWSSLSGSRETQYF	TGTGCCTGGAGTTCTCTCTCCGGATCCCGGGAGACCCAGTACTTC
many	TRBJ2-7	TRBV5-1	.	CASSLIQPSEQYF	TGCGCCAGCAGCCTTATCCAGCCGTCGGAGCAGTACTTC
few	TRBJ2-5	TRBV29-1	TRBD2	CSVRGLAEETQYF	TGCAGCGTGCGAGGGCTAGCGGAAGAGACCCAGTACTTC
few	TRBJ2-1	TRBV7-9	.	CASSFQDIYNEQFF	TGTGCCAGCAGCTTCCAGGACATCTACAATGAGCAGTTCTTC
.	TRBJ2-5	TRBV5-1	.	CASSLYTQETQYF	TGCGCCAGCAGCTTGTACACCCAAGAGACCCAGTACTTC
few	TRBJ2-2	TRBV7-7	TRBD1	CASSAGGTGEGTGELFF	TGTGCCAGCAGCGCTGGGGGGACAGGGGAAGGCACCGGGGAGCTGTTTTTT
.	TRBJ2-1	TRBV20-1	.	CSASRPDQYNEQFF	TGCAGTGCTAGTCGACCGGACCAATACAATGAGCAGTTCTTC